Given below is one TCR beta chain in context. Gene names and germline match the mouse. The observed sequence ends 1 residue before the CDR3 terminus, with the missing tail filled in from the germline J gene. The CDR3 consists of 14 residues. With V trimmed by 6 bases and J by 3 bases, 1 base remained unmatched. CDR1 KGHPV and CDR2 FQNQEV come from the germline V gene (reference sequence). This record comes from a study of tissue T cells after allogeneic stem cell transplantation. The time point denotes: mouse harvest day 14 after allogeneic transplant. Tail vein injection delivered 10^7 T-cell-depleted bone marrow cells and 10^6 splenic CD5+ T cells. Tissues came from B6→BALB/c major-mismatch GVHD mice at day 7 or 14. Survey-depth TCRbeta CDR3 sequencing reported V/J genes and productive frequencies. Here immunoSEQ multiplex PCR was the method, and the copy in TCRdb shows in-frame clones only, minus some. The sample shows 5,000 or so clones, 25% to 40% of them seen only once.

The sequenced material came from skin. The V call is TRBV26, the J call TRBJ1-4; 10 positions match TRBD1. This clonotype was obtained from a female BALB/c mouse given C57BL/6 T cells with graft-versus-host disease after an allogeneic hematopoietic cell transplant. CDR3 DNA (partial): TGTGCCAGCAGGGGACAGGGGACCAACGAAAGATTATTT. Its translation: CASRGQGTNERLF. In full, the CDR3 reads CASRGQGTNERLFF.